This T cell receptor (beta chain) was obtained from a study of blood T cells in healthy people across ages. Through a sample-barcoded 5' primer and a J-beta primer mix, a second PCR was run for roughly 7 to 11 cycles. Tags on each cDNA molecule came from a template-switch adaptor with 12 random nucleotides. TCRdb passed the 5' RACE reads through MiXCR, listing each CDR3 protein once. Seen here are hundreds of thousands of distinct CDR3 sequences, 46% observed once, and the top ten hold around 18%. J was trimmed by 0 bases and V by 8 bases; bases with no gene match: 5. Germline-derived CDR1 and CDR2 are MDHEN and SYDVKM. There are 14 residues in the CDR3. Peripheral blood from each donor was collected in a volume of 8 to 10 milliliters. Each sample yielded at least 6 million isolated PBMCs.

This rearrangement joins TRBV28 to TRBJ2-7; 9 bases fit TRBD1. The sequence came from a man at least 80 years old in good health. Sequencing was done on a sample of blood. The CDR3 coding sequence is TGTGCCAGCGGACAGGGGCAGTACTCCTACGAGCAGTACTTC. Its protein product is CASGQGQYSYEQYF. The full variable domain, its missing parts supplied by reference TRBV28 and TRBJ2-7, is DVKVTQSSRYLVKRTGEKVFLECVQDMDHENMFWYRQDPGLGLRLIYFSYDVKMKEKGDIPEGYSVSREKKERFSLILESASTNQTSMYLCASGQGQYSYEQYFGPGTRLTVT.